Below are 2 T cell receptor beta chains sequenced from a single sample in a study of T cell repertoires in cytomegalovirus infection. TCRdb re-analysed the reads in MiXCR, keeping a single row per CDR3 protein. The sample has about 740,000 distinct CDR3 sequences; 30% to 35% are singletons. These receptors lack a known antigen. The input for sequencing was cultured PBMCs, taken from culture after CMV antigen stimulation. The receptors stem from a human donor in good health (CMV status not recorded). Some clones in this sample may be carry-over from other donors' samples.

The J gene is TRBJ1-5, the V gene TRBV19; D possibly corresponds to TRBD1 (5 bases). This CDR3 has 16 amino acids. CDR1 is LNHDA and CDR2 is SQIVND in the germline V gene (reference sequence). Between the trimmed V and J ends, which lost 3 bases and 1 base, there was a span of 13 bases. CDR3 nucleotides: TGTGCCAGTAGTATTCCCCCTTGGGGGAGCAATCAGCCCCAGCATTTT. Its protein product is CASSIPPWGSNQPQHF.

This clonotype was seen more than once but under ten times. This CDR3 reads CASSLTLGAGGYGYTF. CDR3 nucleotides: TGTGCCAGCAGCTTAACCCTGGGGGCCGGTGGCTATGGCTACACCTTC. V usage is TRBV7-2 and J usage is TRBJ1-2; tentative D call: TRBD1 (6 bases). The CDR3 runs 16 residues. CDR1 and CDR2 from the germline V gene are SGHTA and FQGNSA. Trimming took 2 bases from V and 4 from J, leaving 17 bases between them.